These 7 T cell receptor beta chains were sequenced from one sample in a study of regulatory T cells in long-lasting Graves disease. Time point reported: newly diagnosed GD, antithyroid drugs for less than 3 months. PBMCs provided the RNA from which the TCR library was made. In building TCR beta libraries, iRepertoire HTBI primers were used together with Arm-PCR of CDR3 regions. TCRdb reprocessed the multiplex PCR reads via MiXCR and lists one record per CDR3 protein. The sample has about 420,000 distinct CDR3 sequences, about a sixth seen once. The same sample was also studied in work on T cells in Graves' hyperthyroidism and ophthalmopathy.

The sample consisted of peripheral blood mononuclear cells (PBMCs), taken at new diagnosis, from a patient treated with antithyroid drugs. The receptors shown here come from a woman under 30 with Graves disease.

This clonotype occurred many times. The CDR3 coding sequence is TGTGCCAGCAAGAAGGCTTTGGGGACAGATACGCAGTATTTT. Protein sequence: CASKKALGTDTQYF. V is TRBV2 and J is TRBJ2-3; D is undetermined. V lost 7 bases and J 3 bases, leaving 14 bases between the germline ends. The CDR3 spans 14 residues. Germline loops: CDR1 SNHLY, CDR2 FYNNEI. The complete variable domain, with remaining parts taken from reference TRBV2 and TRBJ2-3, reads EPEVTQTPSHQVTQMGQEVILRCVPISNHLYFYWYRQILGQKVEFLVSFYNNEISEKSEIFDDQFSVERPDGSNFTLKIRSTKLEDSAMYFCASKKALGTDTQYFGPGTRLTVL.

This clonotype has at least ten counts. V and J are TRBV6-2 or TRBV6-3 and TRBJ1-2; the match to TRBD1 covers 7 bases. The J segment lost 4 bases and the V segment lost 2 bases, leaving 7 bases of the junction unmatched. This CDR3 has 15 residues. CDR1 and CDR2 (germline): MNHEY, SVGEGT. The CDR3 region has the DNA TGTGCCAGCAGTTACGGCAGGGGGAGAAGCTATGGCTACACCTTC. Its protein is CASSYGRGRSYGYTF.

The table lists this clonotype with many counts. The chain carries TRBV7-2 and TRBJ1-4; D possibly corresponds to TRBD1 (6 bases). Per germline, CDR1 SGHTA and CDR2 FQGNSA. CDR3 length equals 15 residues. Deletions cut 5 bases from V and 4 bases from J, with 14 bases between. The CDR3 sequence: CASSPMGRGNEKLFF. CDR3 bases: TGTGCCAGCAGCCCGATGGGCAGGGGTAATGAAAAACTGTTTTTT.

This clonotype was observed at least ten times. V gene TRBV24-1 combines with J gene TRBJ2-1; D is ambiguous. Per the germline V gene, CDR1 is KGHDR and CDR2 is SFDVKD. V dropped 2 bases and J dropped 0 bases, with 7 bases sitting between them. CDR3 length: 15 amino acids. CDR3 coding DNA: TGTGCCACCAGTGATTCGGATAGCTCCTACAATGAGCAGTTCTTC. Amino acids: CATSDSDSSYNEQFF.

V usage is TRBV5-1 and J usage is TRBJ2-4; the D gene is possibly TRBD1 (5 bases). With 0 bases removed from V and 4 bases from J, the gap between germline ends came to 8 bases. CDR1 and CDR2 (germline): SGHRS, YFSETQ. The CDR3 is 14 residues long. The CDR3 bases are TGCGCCAGCAGCTTGGGACAGTCAAAAAACATTCAGTACTTC. Amino acids: CASSLGQSKNIQYF. Looking up the rest from reference TRBV5-1 and TRBJ2-4 gives the full variable domain: KAGVTQTPRYLIKTRGQQVTLSCSPISGHRSVSWYQQTPGQGLQFLFEYFSETQRNKGNFPGRFSGRQFSNSRSEMNVSTLELGDSALYLCASSLGQSKNIQYFGAGTRLSVL.

V is TRBV7-9 and J is TRBJ2-7; 10 bases are a match to TRBD2. J was trimmed by 5 bases and V by 2 bases; bases with no gene match: 3. From germline, CDR1 is SEHNR and CDR2 FQNEAQ (reference sequence). The CDR3 totals 14 residues. Here the CDR3 DNA reads TGTGCCAGCAGCTTAAGCGGGAGGGCTAACGAGCAGTACTTC. Its translation: CASSLSGRANEQYF.

This clonotype has more than one count but fewer than ten. The chain combines TRBV25-1 with TRBJ2-7; 13 positions match TRBD2. Germline CDR1 and CDR2: MGHDK and SYGVNS. The J segment lost 3 bases and the V segment lost 4 bases, leaving 18 bases of the junction unmatched. The CDR3 is 20 amino acids. The CDR3 here is CASSGTRVGLAGAGIYEQYF. The CDR3 DNA reads as TGTGCCAGCAGTGGGACAAGGGTCGGACTAGCGGGAGCCGGAATCTACGAGCAGTACTTC.